The next 26 T cell receptor beta chains were all read from a single sample in a study of CD8 T cells in ankylosing spondylitis. TCRdb analysed the 5' RACE reads with MiXCR anew, one entry per CDR3 protein. The sample holds 150,000 to 200,000 distinct CDR3 sequences; 11% are singletons and the top ten take about 29%. The sequenced sample consisted of blood, either unsorted or a sorted T cell fraction (not recorded which). These TCRs come from a male donor with ankylosing spondylitis or in good health (not recorded which).

This clonotype appeared a few times. The rearrangement joins TRBV24-1 to TRBJ1-2, with D maybe TRBD1 (5 bases). The ends were cut back, 2 bases at V and 4 bases at J, with 13 bases in the middle. Per germline, CDR1 KGHDR and CDR2 SFDVKD. This CDR3 is 15 amino acids long. The CDR3 region is CATSDSRGHGYGYTF. CDR3 sequence (DNA): TGTGCCACCAGTGATTCGCGGGGCCACGGCTATGGCTACACCTTC.

This clonotype came up many times. This chain joins TRBV27 and TRBJ2-2; D is ambiguous. Trimming removed 0 bases from V and 3 bases from J, with 8 bases in between. The CDR3 is made up of 15 amino acids. Germline CDR1 reads MNHEY; CDR2 reads SMNVEV (reference sequence). CDR3 in DNA: TGTGCCAGCAGTTTATCGAACAGCTACACCGGGGAGCTGTTTTTT. Translation: CASSLSNSYTGELFF.

The sample holds many counts of this clonotype. V and J are TRBV12-3 or TRBV12-4 and TRBJ1-1, with a weak D call TRBD1 (6 bases). The V gene lost 4 bases and the J gene lost 7 bases, with 13 bases spanning the gap. This CDR3 contains 13 residues. The chain's CDR3 is CASSYRAHDEAFF. The CDR3 DNA is TGTGCCAGCAGTTACAGGGCTCATGATGAAGCTTTCTTT.

This clonotype was observed many times. The chain employs TRBV4-1 and TRBJ2-7; a possible D gene is TRBD1 (6 bases). Germline V gene lookup returns CDR1 MGHRA and CDR2 YSYEKL. The CDR3 has 16 residues. Trimming removed 1 base at V and 3 bases at J, with 16 bases between. In nucleotides, the CDR3 is TGCGCCAGCAGCCAAGTAGAGGGGACAATTAGCTACGAGCAGTACTTC. This codes for CASSQVEGTISYEQYF.

This clonotype was seen ten or more times. The chain couples TRBV15 to TRBJ2-5, with D maybe TRBD2 (6 bases). This CDR3 contains 18 residues. From germline, CDR1 is LNHNV and CDR2 YYDKDF (reference sequence). Deletions cut 0 bases from V and 2 bases from J, with 19 bases between. The CDR3 spells CATSRDRTSPVNQETQYF. Written as DNA, the CDR3 is TGTGCCACCAGCAGAGATCGTACTAGCCCCGTTAATCAAGAGACCCAGTACTTC.

V and J are TRBV12-3 or TRBV12-4 and TRBJ2-2; D gene uncertain. There are 14 residues in the CDR3. V dropped 4 bases and J dropped 8 bases, with 14 bases sitting between them. CDR3 bases: TGTGCCAGCAGTTCCTCCCTCGACATTGGGGAGCTGTTTTTT. It encodes CASSSSLDIGELFF.

This clonotype was seen at least ten times. This sequence joins TRBV6-6 and TRBJ1-1; possible D gene TRBD1, 5 bases. The CDR3 consists of 13 residues. V was cut by 6 bases and J by 7 bases, with 15 bases left in between. Germline V gives CDR1 MNHNY, CDR2 SVGAGI (reference sequence). CDR3 nucleotide sequence: TGTGCCAGCAGGTACCCACAGGATCTTGAAGCTTTCTTT. Its protein is CASRYPQDLEAFF.

This sequence joins TRBV7-2 and TRBJ2-3; D possibly corresponds to TRBD2 (5 bases). This CDR3 region has 15 residues. Trimming pared 4 bases from V and 0 bases from J, leaving 11 bases between. Germline CDR1 reads SGHTA; CDR2 reads FQGNSA. The CDR3 region is CASSSLAHSTDTQYF. CDR3 coding DNA: TGTGCCAGCAGCTCCCTAGCCCATAGCACAGATACGCAGTATTTT.

This clonotype was recorded many times. J is TRBJ1-1 and V is TRBV3-1; D gene ambiguous. Trimming pared 4 bases from V and 8 bases from J, leaving 17 bases between. Germline V CDR1 and CDR2: LGHDT, YNNKEL (reference sequence). The CDR3 sequence is 14 residues long. The CDR3 sequence is CASSPLYPGMEAFF. CDR3 nucleotide sequence: TGTGCCAGCAGCCCCCTCTATCCGGGGATGGAAGCTTTCTTT.

The table lists this clonotype with a few counts. V is TRBV6-1 and J is TRBJ1-5, with D tentatively TRBD1 (6 bases). V dropped 6 bases and J dropped 1 base, with 22 bases sitting between them. The CDR3 has 18 residues. From germline, CDR1 is MNHNS and CDR2 SASEGT. CDR3 loop: CASSRRTGGPRSNQPQHF. CDR3 DNA: TGTGCCAGCAGCAGGCGGACTGGGGGGCCGCGGAGCAATCAGCCCCAGCATTTT.

In this sample, this clonotype turned up many times. V gene TRBV12-3 or TRBV12-4 combines with J gene TRBJ1-2, with TRBD1 matching over 7 bases. Losses at the gene ends were 1 base for V and 7 bases for J; bases not matched to a gene: 9. This CDR3 region has 15 residues. For the CDR3, the DNA is TGTGCCAGCAGTTTAGGGACAGGCCCGACCAGTGGCTACACCTTC. Amino acid sequence: CASSLGTGPTSGYTF.

This clonotype was observed at least ten times. The genes are TRBV14 and TRBJ2-4, with a possible D match to TRBD2 (5 bases). Germline V gene data show CDR1 as SGHDN and CDR2 as FVKESK. The CDR3 contains 13 residues. V was cut by 4 bases and J by 8 bases, with 12 bases left in between. The CDR3 nucleotides are TGTGCCAGCAGCCCCGGGGTCACGGACATTCAGTACTTC. This gives the protein CASSPGVTDIQYF.

This clonotype was detected ten times or more. The chain combines TRBV7-8 with TRBJ2-5; weak D call: TRBD1 (5 bases). This CDR3 is built from 16 residues. CDR1 and CDR2 from the germline V gene are SGHVS and FQNEAQ. The V gene lost 2 bases and the J gene lost 5 bases, with 18 bases spanning the gap. Written as DNA, the CDR3 is TGTGCCAGCAGCTTAACCGGTCAGGGCAGTGTGGAGACCCAGTACTTC. It specifies CASSLTGQGSVETQYF.

This clonotype was observed many times. The rearrangement uses TRBV6-1 and TRBJ1-2; D call uncertain. The germline V gene encodes CDR1 MNHNS and CDR2 SASEGT. Trimming left V 1 base short and J 3 bases short, with 6 bases between. The CDR3 extends over 13 amino acids. The CDR3 sequence: CASSEDPDYGYTF. DNA for the CDR3: TGTGCCAGCAGTGAAGACCCCGACTATGGCTACACCTTC.

The chain links TRBV29-1 to TRBJ2-5; D perhaps matches TRBD1 (5 bases). The CDR3 loop spans 13 amino acids. Per germline, CDR1 SQVTM and CDR2 ANQGSEA. V was trimmed by 7 bases and J by 5 bases, leaving 17 bases between them. This CDR3 reads CSGGTGLAETQYF. CDR3 DNA: TGCAGCGGAGGCACAGGTCTTGCGGAGACCCAGTACTTC.

This clonotype was counted a few times. The rearrangement links TRBV20-1 to TRBJ2-3; TRBD1 or TRBD2 may be the D gene (5 bases each). Trimming shortened V by 1 base and J by 2 bases, and 10 bases separated the two germline ends. The CDR3 has 14 residues. Looked up from germline, CDR1 is DFQATT and CDR2 is SNEGSKA (reference sequence). For the CDR3, the DNA is TGCAGTGCTAGAGGAGGGGTAACCACAGATACGCAGTATTTT. It is translated as CSARGGVTTDTQYF.

This chain uses TRBV4-1 with TRBJ2-3; 13 positions match TRBD2. This CDR3 is 16 amino acids long. Germline trimming cut 4 bases from V and 2 bases from J; bases unmatched to any gene: 3. Germline CDR1 is MGHRA and CDR2 is YSYEKL. The CDR3 here is CASSRGTSGITDTQYF. CDR3 sequence (DNA): TGCGCCAGCAGCCGCGGGACTAGCGGGATCACAGATACGCAGTATTTT.

There are many counts of this clonotype. The rearrangement links TRBV3-1 to TRBJ1-5; D gene unclear. CDR3 length: 14 amino acids. Trimming cost V 1 base and J 6 bases, with 10 bases left between them. CDR1 and CDR2 (germline): LGHDT, YNNKEL (reference sequence). The CDR3 loop reads CASSQGGSRQPQHF. The CDR3 DNA reads as TGTGCCAGCAGCCAAGGAGGCAGTCGTCAGCCCCAGCATTTT.

In this sample, this clonotype turned up many times. This chain links TRBV29-1 with TRBJ1-1; tentative D call: TRBD1 (5 bases). Germline CDR1 and CDR2: SQVTM and ANQGSEA. The CDR3 length is 13 residues. Trimming left V 3 bases short and J 3 bases short, with 11 bases between. The chain's CDR3 is CSVEGHTDTEAFF. The CDR3 DNA follows: TGCAGCGTTGAGGGGCACACGGACACTGAAGCTTTCTTT.

This clonotype has at least ten counts. The chain joins TRBV4-2 to TRBJ2-7; 9 bases are a match to TRBD2. The germline gives CDR1 LGHNA, CDR2 YNFKEQ. With 4 bases clipped from V and 4 bases from J, the junction kept 11 bases outside the gene matches. The CDR3 covers 16 residues. The CDR3 nucleotides are TGTGCCAGCAGCCCTAGTCTCCGACTAGCGGCTTACGAGCAGTACTTC. The encoded protein is CASSPSLRLAAYEQYF.

The rearrangement uses TRBV19 and TRBJ2-3; D may be TRBD1 (5 bases). With 3 bases removed from V and 2 bases from J, the gap between germline ends came to 12 bases. This CDR3 is built from 15 residues. The germline gives CDR1 LNHDA, CDR2 SQIVND (reference sequence). CDR3 in amino acids: CASSMVRGHTDTQYF. CDR3 sequence (DNA): TGTGCCAGTAGTATGGTAAGGGGCCACACAGATACGCAGTATTTT. Looking up the rest from reference TRBV19 and TRBJ2-3 gives the full variable domain: DGGITQSPKYLFRKEGQNVTLSCEQNLNHDAMYWYRQDPGQGLRLIYYSQIVNDFQKGDIAEGYSVSREKKESFPLTVTSAQKNPTAFYLCASSMVRGHTDTQYFGPGTRLTVL.

This clonotype occurred a few times. The CDR3 sequence is CASSQDLQTSTLLYEQYF. The CDR3 coding sequence is TGCGCCAGCAGCCAAGATCTTCAGACATCTACCCTACTCTACGAGCAGTACTTC. This chain connects TRBV4-3 to TRBJ2-7; D not certain. V was clipped by 0 bases and J by 3 bases, with 21 bases between them. This CDR3 region has 18 residues. CDR1 is LGHNA and CDR2 is YSLEER in the germline V gene.

This clonotype was seen at least ten times. The V and J genes are TRBV5-1 and TRBJ2-3; D may match TRBD1 or TRBD2 (5 bases each). The CDR3 is 15 amino acids. Germline CDR1 and CDR2: SGHRS and YFSETQ. Trimming took off 1 base at V and 5 bases at J, with 14 bases between the two ends. As DNA, the CDR3 is TGCGCCAGCAGCTTGTCGGTCCTGAGGGGAGATACGCAGTATTTT. This sequence encodes CASSLSVLRGDTQYF.

This chain uses TRBV29-1 with TRBJ2-5; D gene uncertain. Germline CDR1 SQVTM, CDR2 ANQGSEA. The CDR3 is 10 residues long. With 4 bases removed from V and 5 bases from J, the gap between germline ends came to 5 bases. CDR3 protein: CSVGRETQYF. CDR3 in DNA: TGCAGCGTTGGCCGGGAGACCCAGTACTTC.

On this clonotype: One end of the junction fails to match germline, which may point to a read error. CDR3 sequence reads: CTSRSSGKMDGELFF. In DNA form, the CDR3 reads TGTACCAGCCGGAGCAGCGGGAAGATGGACGGGGAGCTGTTTTTT. The V and J genes are TRBV27 and TRBJ2-2; 7 bases are a match to TRBD2. There are 15 residues in the CDR3. Germline V gene lookup returns CDR1 MNHEY and CDR2 SMNVEV (reference sequence).

This clonotype occurred many times. This chain connects TRBV5-1 to TRBJ2-7, with D maybe TRBD2 (6 bases). With 0 bases removed from V and 3 bases from J, the gap between germline ends came to 13 bases. The CDR3 runs to 15 residues. Germline values: CDR1 SGHRS, CDR2 YFSETQ. CDR3 DNA sequence: TGCGCCAGCAGCTTGGGCGGGAACGAGAACTACGAGCAGTACTTC. Translated: CASSLGGNENYEQYF.